The 3 T cell receptor beta chains listed next were all sequenced from one sample in a study of blood T cell repertoires in COVID-19. Generated by immunoSEQ multiplex PCR, the TCRdb table keeps only in-frame clones and is missing some. The sample lists about 430,000 clones; roughly 84% were seen once. The sample taken for sequencing was PBMCs or T cells enriched from blood (not recorded which). These receptors all stem from a woman aged 18-35 years who had been exposed to COVID-19.

Only a few counts were recorded for this clone. The V and J genes are TRBV12-3 or TRBV12-4 and TRBJ1-2, with TRBD1 identical over 7 bases. This CDR3 is built from 12 residues. V shed 5 bases and J 8 bases; nucleotides not matched to a gene: 5. CDR3 amino acids: CASSPHRGGYTF. DNA of the CDR3: TGTGCCAGCAGTCCCCACAGGGGAGGCTACACCTTC.

The chain employs TRBV6-6 and TRBJ2-3; the D gene is possibly TRBD2 (5 bases). The CDR3 has 18 amino acids. In germline, CDR1 is MNHNY, CDR2 SVGAGI (reference sequence). Trimming shortened V by 5 bases and J by 0 bases, and 21 bases separated the two germline ends. CDR3 sequence: CASSHPPWERASTDTQYF. In DNA form, the CDR3 reads TGTGCCAGCAGTCACCCCCCGTGGGAGCGAGCTAGCACAGATACGCAGTATTTT.

This sequence joins TRBV6-5 and TRBJ1-6; the match to TRBD1 covers 9 bases. CDR3 length: 13 residues. With 8 bases clipped from V and 5 bases from J, the junction kept 1 base outside the gene matches. CDR1 is MNHEY and CDR2 is SVGAGI in the germline V gene. The CDR3: CASGTGNNSPLHF. The CDR3 DNA is TGTGCCAGCGGGACAGGGAATAATTCACCCCTCCACTTT.